What follows describes a single T cell receptor (beta chain). Documented time point: after trial treatment. The treatment: LDRT plus nivolumab, ipilimumab, low-dose cyclophosphamide and aspirin (RACIN trial). Eligible patients bore advanced solid tumors devoid of tumor-infiltrating lymphocytes. The data stem from a study of low-dose radiotherapy and immunotherapy resistance in tumors. Study-wide context: Each patient took aspirin at a dose of 300 mg by mouth once daily over the course of four cycles, with dosing beginning on cycle 1 day 1.

PCR amplification of the TCRs was performed with Phusion for 20 PCR cycles, and it relied on a constant-region primer together with a V-primer adapter. From the reads, TCRdb called clonotypes with MiXCR, one entry per CDR3 protein. This table holds roughly 50,000 distinct CDR3 sequences, around 34% found once. This CDR3 is built from 14 residues. V lost 5 bases to trimming and J lost 6 bases; unmatched junction nucleotides: 7. Germline values: CDR1 MDHEN, CDR2 SYDVKM. The source was PBMCs, collected after low-dose radiotherapy plus immunotherapy. The genes are TRBV28 and TRBJ2-4; 7 bases align to TRBD1. The receptor was derived from a male donor with rectosigmoid adenocarcinoma. The CDR3 DNA follows: TGTGCCAGCAGTGGGACAGTGGCTGCAAACATTCAGTACTTC. Translation: CASSGTVAANIQYF.